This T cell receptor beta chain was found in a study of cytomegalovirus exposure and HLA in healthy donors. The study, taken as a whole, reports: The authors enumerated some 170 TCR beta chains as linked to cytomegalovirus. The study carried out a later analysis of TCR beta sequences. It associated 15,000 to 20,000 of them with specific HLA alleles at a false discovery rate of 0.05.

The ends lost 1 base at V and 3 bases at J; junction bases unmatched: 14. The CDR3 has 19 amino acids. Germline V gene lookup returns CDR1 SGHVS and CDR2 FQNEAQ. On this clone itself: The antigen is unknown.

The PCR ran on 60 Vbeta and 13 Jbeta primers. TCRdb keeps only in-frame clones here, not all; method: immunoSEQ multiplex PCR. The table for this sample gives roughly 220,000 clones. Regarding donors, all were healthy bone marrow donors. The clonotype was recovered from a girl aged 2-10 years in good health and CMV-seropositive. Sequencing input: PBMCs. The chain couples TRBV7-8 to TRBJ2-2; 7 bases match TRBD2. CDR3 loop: CASSLGPPWAGEDTGELFF. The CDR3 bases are TGTGCCAGCAGCTTAGGACCCCCTTGGGCGGGAGAAGACACCGGGGAGCTGTTTTTT.